The rows below give T cell receptor beta chains drawn from one sample of a study of cytomegalovirus exposure and HLA in healthy donors. Assay used: immunoSEQ multiplex PCR; TCRdb lists only in-frame clones, some missing. Among approximately 100,000 clones, 79% were seen once, and the ten largest hold under 4%. Sequenced: PBMCs. The receptor source for this set is a woman aged 40 to 55 in good health and CMV-seronegative. CDR3s include the opening cysteine and the closing phenylalanine or tryptophan. The D gene is left open where the match is weak. Part of the rows lack a size; the others show once, few, many or a class for expanded clones.

D	J	V	size	CDR3	DNA
TRBD1	TRBJ2-5	TRBV5-6	-	CASSIPGQGSETQYF	TGTGCCAGCAGCATACCGGGACAGGGTTCAGAGACCCAGTACTTC
TRBD1	TRBJ1-5	TRBV15	-	CATSRDRQGVQPQHF	TGTGCCACCAGCAGGGATAGACAGGGGGTGCAGCCCCAGCATTTT
-	TRBJ2-3	TRBV11-3	-	CASSYGETAEDTQYF	TGTGCCAGCAGCTACGGAGAGACAGCCGAAGATACGCAGTATTTT
-	TRBJ2-7	TRBV4-3	-	CASSQDLGPEQYF	TGCGCCAGCAGCCAAGATTTGGGGCCCGAGCAGTACTTC
TRBD2	TRBJ2-3	TRBV6-5	-	CASSYGAGGSTDTQYF	TGTGCCAGCAGTTACGGGGCGGGGGGAAGCACAGATACGCAGTATTTT
TRBD2	TRBJ2-7	TRBV10-3	-	CAISAGLAGGLYEQYF	TGTGCCATCAGTGCGGGACTAGCGGGGGGGCTCTACGAGCAGTACTTC
-	TRBJ1-2	TRBV29-1	-	CSVMTVSYDYGYTF	TGCAGCGTAATGACAGTCTCATACGACTATGGCTACACCTTC
-	TRBJ2-7	TRBV7-9	-	CASSSEGPSYEQYF	TGTGCCAGCAGCTCTGAGGGCCCTAGCTACGAGCAGTACTTC
-	TRBJ2-3	TRBV9	-	CASSVAPDTQYF	TGTGCCAGCAGCGTAGCTCCGGATACGCAGTATTTT
-	TRBJ2-7	TRBV4-2	-	CASSQAGETYEQYF	TGTGCCAGCAGCCAAGCGGGGGAAACCTACGAGCAGTACTTC
TRBD1	TRBJ2-5	TRBV28	-	CASSSTGVETQYF	TGTGCCAGCAGTTCGACAGGGGTAGAGACCCAGTACTTC
-	TRBJ1-1	TRBV7-3	-	CASRDSTAGEAFF	TGTGCCAGCAGGGACTCGACGGCGGGGGAAGCTTTCTTT
-	TRBJ2-3	TRBV18	once	CASSPAVYTDTQYF	TGTGCCAGCTCACCTGCGGTTTACACAGATACGCAGTATTTT
TRBD1	TRBJ1-2	TRBV5-6	few	CASSLSGTVNYGYTF	TGTGCCAGCAGCTTGTCTGGGACAGTAAACTATGGCTACACCTTC
-	TRBJ1-2	TRBV2	-	CASRGDTGLLTNYGYTF	TGTGCCAGCAGAGGGGACACTGGCCTCCTGACTAACTATGGCTACACCTTC
TRBD2	TRBJ2-1	TRBV7-9	-	CASSFSSGSVNYEQFF	TGTGCCAGCAGCTTTTCTAGCGGTTCCGTAAACTATGAGCAGTTCTTC
TRBD2	TRBJ2-7	TRBV11-1	-	CASSSSPSGGYYEQYF	TGTGCCAGCAGCTCGTCCCCTAGCGGGGGGTACTACGAGCAGTACTTC
TRBD2	TRBJ2-3	TRBV7-3	-	CASSPGGPPDTQYF	TGTGCCAGCAGCCCGGGGGGGCCGCCAGATACGCAGTATTTT
-	TRBJ1-1	TRBV7-2	-	CASSPPGTKNTEAFF	TGTGCCAGCAGCCCCCCCGGGACAAAGAACACTGAAGCTTTCTTT
-	TRBJ2-5	TRBV9	-	CASSVDRGGLQETQYF	TGTGCCAGCAGCGTAGATCGCGGGGGCCTCCAAGAGACCCAGTACTTC